A single sample gave rise to the 27 T cell receptor beta chains below, sequenced in a study of T cell changes during pregnancy in multiple sclerosis. Repertoires were generated with immunoSEQ multiplex PCR, while TCRdb's copy carries only in-frame clones and drops some. The table includes about 22,000 clones, about 90% detected once. The sequencing here drew on CD8+ T cells from peripheral blood mononuclear cells, taken after pregnancy. These receptors all stem from a female donor with multiple sclerosis, enrolled in a pregnancy study.

V is TRBV29-1 and J is TRBJ2-3, with 7 bases fitting TRBD1. CDR3 size: 13 residues. Germline values: CDR1 SQVTM, CDR2 ANQGSEA. V lost 3 bases, J lost 2 bases, and 2 bases stayed unmatched. The CDR3 coding sequence is TGCAGCGTTGAGCAGGGGGACACAGATACGCAGTATTTT. It yields the protein CSVEQGDTDTQYF.

The sample holds a few counts of this clone. The chain joins TRBV4-1 to TRBJ2-7; TRBD2 matches 9 bases. This CDR3 comprises 16 residues. Germline CDR1 and CDR2: MGHRA and YSYEKL. The junction had 9 bases not matched to a gene; V was cut back by 2 bases and J by 4 bases. This CDR3 is CASSQLPGSGGYEQYF. The CDR3 DNA reads TGCGCCAGCAGCCAACTCCCTGGTAGCGGGGGATACGAGCAGTACTTC.

The J gene is TRBJ1-1, the V gene TRBV19; 7 nucleotides agree with TRBD1. After removal of 3 bases from V and 4 bases from J, the junction contained 8 bases not matched to a gene. Germline CDR1 and CDR2: LNHDA and SQIVND (reference sequence). This CDR3 contains 15 residues. The CDR3 DNA reads as TGTGCCAGTAGTATCGTAGGGGGCGCGGGCACTGAAGCTTTCTTT. Amino acid sequence: CASSIVGGAGTEAFF. Together with reference TRBV19 and TRBJ1-1, the CDR3 gives the full variable domain: DGGITQSPKYLFRKEGQNVTLSCEQNLNHDAMYWYRQDPGQGLRLIYYSQIVNDFQKGDIAEGYSVSREKKESFPLTVTSAQKNPTAFYLCASSIVGGAGTEAFFGQGTRLTVV.

In DNA form, the CDR3 reads TGTGCCAGCAGCTTATACGGAGTACAGGGGGAATACAATGAGCAGTTCTTC. Protein product: CASSLYGVQGEYNEQFF. The chain joins TRBV13 to TRBJ2-1; 8 nucleotides agree with TRBD1. This CDR3 has 17 residues. V lost 2 bases and J lost 4; bases outside the gene matches: 10. Per the germline V gene, CDR1 is PRHDT and CDR2 is FYEKMQ (reference sequence).

The count of this clone is one. J is TRBJ2-7 and V is TRBV27; 11 positions match TRBD2. V trimming: 6 bases; J trimming: 0 bases; junction bases outside the gene matches: 10. CDR3 length: 17 amino acids. Germline CDR1 reads MNHEY; CDR2 reads SMNVEV (reference sequence). CDR3 loop: CASSHTLTSGSSYEQYF. The CDR3 nucleotides read TGTGCCAGCAGCCACACCCTAACTAGCGGGAGCTCCTACGAGCAGTACTTC.

CDR3 bases: TGTGCCAGCTCACCCTACCGACTACTGACGAACACCGGGGAGCTGTTTTTT. This encodes CASSPYRLLTNTGELFF. The rearrangement links TRBV18 to TRBJ2-2; D perhaps matches TRBD2 (5 bases). Per the germline V gene, CDR1 is KGHSH and CDR2 is LQKENI. V was pared by 3 bases and J by 0 bases, with 14 bases between. The CDR3 consists of 17 residues.

V usage is TRBV5-6 and J usage is TRBJ2-1; 7 bases match TRBD1. The CDR3 is 13 residues long. From germline, CDR1 is SGHDT and CDR2 YYEEEE. The V segment lost 1 base and the J segment 8 bases; nucleotides outside the gene matches: 3. For the CDR3, the DNA is TGTGCCAGCAGCTTGACAGGGGTCGATGAGCAGTTCTTC. Protein sequence: CASSLTGVDEQFF.

This chain uses TRBV9 with TRBJ2-6; TRBD2 aligns across 16 bases. CDR1 is SGDLS and CDR2 is YYNGEE in the germline V gene. The trim removed 2 bases at V and 4 bases at J, leaving 9 bases unmatched. The CDR3 runs 20 residues. The CDR3 coding sequence is TGTGCCAGCAGCGTGGAACCGGGACTAGCGGGAGGGGGAGGGGCCAACGTCCTGACTTTC. This translates into CASSVEPGLAGGGGANVLTF.

The chain recombines TRBV9 with TRBJ1-6, with D perhaps TRBD1 (5 bases). V was cut by 3 bases and J by 8 bases, with 12 bases left in between. Germline CDR1 SGDLS, CDR2 YYNGEE. The CDR3 covers 14 residues. The CDR3 DNA follows: TGTGCCAGCAGCGGTTCATGGGGGGATTCACCCCTCCACTTT. Its protein is CASSGSWGDSPLHF.

The chain is built from TRBV25-1 and TRBJ2-7, with TRBD1 matching 9 bases. V shed 3 bases and J 6 bases; nucleotides not matched to a gene: 9. From germline, CDR1 is MGHDK and CDR2 SYGVNS. This CDR3 comprises 15 residues. This CDR3 is CASSEGDREWSEQYF. CDR3 DNA: TGTGCCAGCAGTGAGGGGGACAGGGAGTGGTCCGAGCAGTACTTC.

The V call is TRBV19, the J call TRBJ1-1, with 9 bases fitting TRBD1. This CDR3 contains 16 residues. V gave up 5 bases and J gave up 6 bases; unmatched junction bases: 13. Germline lookup yields CDR1 LNHDA and CDR2 SQIVND (reference sequence). The CDR3 DNA reads as TGTGCCAGTAGTCCAACCCCGGACAGGGGTCGTCCTGAAGCTTTCTTT. Residues: CASSPTPDRGRPEAFF.

This clone turned up a few times. J is TRBJ1-1 and V is TRBV28, with D tentatively TRBD1 (6 bases). The CDR3 contains 18 residues. Germline CDR1 and CDR2: MDHEN and SYDVKM. V shed 7 bases and J shed 3 bases, with 27 bases lying between them. CDR3 DNA: TGTGCCAGCACTACATGGGGGCCGAGGGGGAAGGTCGACACTGAAGCTTTCTTT. It codes for CASTTWGPRGKVDTEAFF.

The chain joins TRBV12-2 to TRBJ2-1; whether TRBD2, the table's D call, matches the DNA was not checked. TRBV12-2 is recorded as a pseudogene. There are 17 residues in the CDR3. CDR3 DNA: TGTGCAAGTCGCTTACCCCAGGTTCGGGGGAGTGACAATGAGCAGTTCTTC. Translated: CASRLPQVRGSDNEQFF.

The chain carries TRBV13 and TRBJ2-7; D not resolved. The V end was cut by 3 bases, the J end by 3 bases, with 9 bases between. The V gene's germline CDR1 is PRHDT and CDR2 FYEKMQ (reference sequence). The CDR3 has 13 residues. The CDR3 bases are TGTGCCAGCAGCTTGGGCAGGATCTACGAGCAGTACTTC. Protein product: CASSLGRIYEQYF.

V usage is TRBV5-1 and J usage is TRBJ2-3; TRBD1 aligns across 7 bases. Germline V gene lookup returns CDR1 SGHRS and CDR2 YFSETQ. The CDR3 extends over 17 amino acids. Unmatched junction bases numbered 13, after V lost 1 base and J lost 5 bases. The CDR3 DNA is TGCGCCAGCAGCTTGTATCTGGGACAGCAAGTCCTAGATACGCAGTATTTT. Encoded protein: CASSLYLGQQVLDTQYF.

This clone came up once. The J gene is TRBJ1-2, the V gene TRBV5-1; a possible D gene is TRBD1 (5 bases). This CDR3 region has 12 residues. Germline CDR1 reads SGHRS; CDR2 reads YFSETQ. V was clipped by 0 bases and J by 8 bases, with 8 bases between them. The CDR3 DNA is TGCGCCAGCAGCTTGGAATGGGGCGGCTACACCTTC. This gives the protein CASSLEWGGYTF.

The rearrangement links TRBV4-1 to TRBJ2-5; 11 bases are shared with TRBD1. This CDR3 has 16 residues. Germline V gene data show CDR1 as MGHRA and CDR2 as YSYEKL. Germline trimming cut 4 bases from V and 7 bases from J; bases unmatched to any gene: 11. CDR3 region: CASSPLDRGQFGTQYF. DNA of the CDR3: TGCGCCAGCAGCCCACTGGACAGGGGGCAGTTTGGGACCCAGTACTTC.

V usage is TRBV11-2 and J usage is TRBJ1-3; no reliable D call. CDR1 is SGHAT and CDR2 is FQNNGV in the germline V gene. The CDR3 runs to 15 residues. Trimming shortened V by 1 base and J by 2 bases, and 9 bases separated the two germline ends. The CDR3 DNA reads TGTGCCAGCAGCTTAGCGGGGAACCCTGGAAACACCATATATTTT. Encoded protein: CASSLAGNPGNTIYF.

This chain uses TRBV30 with TRBJ2-7; 8 bases align to TRBD1. V was clipped by 1 base and J by 0 bases; unmatched bases: 8. CDR1 and CDR2 from the germline V gene are GTSNPN and SVGIG (reference sequence). The CDR3 loop spans 16 amino acids. In DNA form, the CDR3 reads TGTGCCTGGAGTGCACCTGAGGGACAGGCCTCCTACGAGCAGTACTTC. The encoded protein is CAWSAPEGQASYEQYF.

This sequence joins TRBV4-3 and TRBJ2-1, with 11 nucleotides matching TRBD2. V gave up 0 bases and J gave up 3 bases; unmatched junction bases: 7. The CDR3 has 18 amino acids. Germline CDR1 is LGHNA and CDR2 is YSLEER. DNA for the CDR3: TGCGCCAGCAGCCAAGATTTAACCCTAGCGGGAGGCTACAATGAGCAGTTCTTC. It is translated as CASSQDLTLAGGYNEQFF.

CDR3 protein: CASSPSGRSYNEQFF. DNA of the CDR3: TGTGCCAGCAGCCCTAGCGGGAGATCCTACAATGAGCAGTTCTTC. This chain connects TRBV6-6 to TRBJ2-1, with 10 bases aligning to TRBD2. Germline V gives CDR1 MNHNY, CDR2 SVGAGI (reference sequence). This CDR3 spans 15 amino acids. Trimming took 6 bases from V and 1 from J; bases not matched to a gene: 3.

The chain has TRBV7-9 and TRBJ2-7; D is unclear. The CDR3 totals 13 residues. Trimming stripped 0 bases from V and 3 bases from J, with 6 bases between. Germline V lookup: CDR1 SEHNR, CDR2 FQNEAQ (reference sequence). DNA for the CDR3: TGTGCCAGCAGCTTAGCTAACATCTACGAGCAGTACTTC. This codes for CASSLANIYEQYF.

The V and J genes are TRBV6-5 and TRBJ2-2; D unresolved. Per germline, CDR1 MNHEY and CDR2 SVGAGI. The CDR3 consists of 14 residues. V gave up 2 bases and J gave up 1 base, with 5 bases separating them. The DNA of the CDR3 is TGTGCCAGCAGTTACGGAGAGAACACCGGGGAGCTGTTTTTT. It is translated as CASSYGENTGELFF.

The V call is TRBV9, the J call TRBJ2-3, with a weak D call TRBD1 (6 bases). This CDR3 is 14 amino acids long. Per the germline V gene, CDR1 is SGDLS and CDR2 is YYNGEE. V was cut by 4 bases and J by 2 bases, with 11 bases left in between. The CDR3: CASSNGQFTDTQYF. DNA of the CDR3: TGTGCCAGCAGCAACGGACAGTTCACAGATACGCAGTATTTT.

As to this clone: One end of the junction is discordant with germline, which a read error may explain. The chain links TRBV29-1 to TRBJ2-5, with a possible D match to TRBD2 (6 bases). Per germline, CDR1 SQVTM and CDR2 ANQGSEA. This CDR3 is built from 14 residues. The CDR3 sequence is CSIEEGLPAETQYF. The CDR3 coding sequence is TGCAGCATTGAAGAGGGACTCCCCGCAGAGACCCAGTACTTC.

This chain joins TRBV27 and TRBJ2-1; a possible D gene is TRBD2 (6 bases). This CDR3 is 17 amino acids long. V lost 3 bases to trimming and J lost 1 base, with 16 bases between them. CDR1 and CDR2 from the germline V gene are MNHEY and SMNVEV (reference sequence). The CDR3 is CASSLVRGGPSYNEQFF. The CDR3 coding sequence is TGTGCCAGCAGTTTGGTGCGGGGAGGCCCTTCCTACAATGAGCAGTTCTTC.

The CDR3 sequence: CASSQEEGAGSYEQYF. DNA for the CDR3: TGCGCCAGCAGCCAAGAGGAGGGGGCCGGCTCCTACGAGCAGTACTTC. V gene TRBV4-3 combines with J gene TRBJ2-7; D might be TRBD1 (7 bases). Trimming pared 0 bases from V and 0 bases from J, leaving 12 bases between. Germline CDR1 and CDR2: LGHNA and YSLEER. This CDR3 has 16 residues.